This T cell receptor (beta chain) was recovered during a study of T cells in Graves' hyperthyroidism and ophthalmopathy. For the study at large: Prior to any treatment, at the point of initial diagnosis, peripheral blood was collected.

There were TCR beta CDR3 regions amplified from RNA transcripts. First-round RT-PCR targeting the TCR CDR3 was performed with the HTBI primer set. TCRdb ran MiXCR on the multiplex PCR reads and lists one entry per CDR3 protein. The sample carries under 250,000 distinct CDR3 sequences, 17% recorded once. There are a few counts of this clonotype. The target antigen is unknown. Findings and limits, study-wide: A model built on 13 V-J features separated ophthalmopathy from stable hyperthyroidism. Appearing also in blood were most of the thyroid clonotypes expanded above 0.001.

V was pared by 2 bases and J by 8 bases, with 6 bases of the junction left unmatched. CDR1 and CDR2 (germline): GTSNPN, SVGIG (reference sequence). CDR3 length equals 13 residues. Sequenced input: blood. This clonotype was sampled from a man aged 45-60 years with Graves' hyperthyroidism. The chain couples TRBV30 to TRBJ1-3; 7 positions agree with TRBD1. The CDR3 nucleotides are TGTGCCTGGAGTACAGGGGATAGGGACACCATATATTTT. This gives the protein CAWSTGDRDTIYF.